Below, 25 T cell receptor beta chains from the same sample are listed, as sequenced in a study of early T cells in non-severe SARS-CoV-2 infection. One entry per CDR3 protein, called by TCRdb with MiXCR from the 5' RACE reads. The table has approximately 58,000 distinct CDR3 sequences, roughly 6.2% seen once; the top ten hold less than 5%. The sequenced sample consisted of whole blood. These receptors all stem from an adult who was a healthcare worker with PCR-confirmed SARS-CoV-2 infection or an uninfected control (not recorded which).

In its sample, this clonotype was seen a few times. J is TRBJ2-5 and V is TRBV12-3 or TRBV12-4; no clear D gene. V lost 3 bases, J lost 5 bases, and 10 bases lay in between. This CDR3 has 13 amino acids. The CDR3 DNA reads TGTGCCAGCAGTTTGACGAGGTGGGAGACCCAGTACTTC. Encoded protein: CASSLTRWETQYF.

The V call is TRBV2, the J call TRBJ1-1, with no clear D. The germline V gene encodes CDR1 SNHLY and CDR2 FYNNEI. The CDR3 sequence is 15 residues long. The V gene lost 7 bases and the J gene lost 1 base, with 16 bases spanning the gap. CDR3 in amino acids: CASNSPASKNTEAFF. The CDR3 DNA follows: TGTGCCAGCAATTCGCCTGCATCGAAGAACACTGAAGCTTTCTTT.

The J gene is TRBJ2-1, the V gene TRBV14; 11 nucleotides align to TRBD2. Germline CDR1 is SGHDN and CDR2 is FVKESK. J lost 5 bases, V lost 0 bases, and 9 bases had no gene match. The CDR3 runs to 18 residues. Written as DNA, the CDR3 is TGTGCCAGCAGCCAAGACCTCCCGGGTAGCGGGGGGGACAATGAGCAGTTCTTC. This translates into CASSQDLPGSGGDNEQFF.

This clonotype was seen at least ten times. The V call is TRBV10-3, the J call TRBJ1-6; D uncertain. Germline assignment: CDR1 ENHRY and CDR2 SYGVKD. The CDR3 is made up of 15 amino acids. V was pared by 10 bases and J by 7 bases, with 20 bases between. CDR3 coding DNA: TGTGCCACCTCAACAAAGGAACCCTCAAATTCACCCCTCCACTTT. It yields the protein CATSTKEPSNSPLHF.

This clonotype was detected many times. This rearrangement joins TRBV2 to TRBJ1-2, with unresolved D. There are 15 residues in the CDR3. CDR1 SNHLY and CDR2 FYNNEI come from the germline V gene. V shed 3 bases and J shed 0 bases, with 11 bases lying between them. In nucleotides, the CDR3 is TGTGCCAGCAGTGACGAGACAACCACTAACTATGGCTACACCTTC. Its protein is CASSDETTTNYGYTF.

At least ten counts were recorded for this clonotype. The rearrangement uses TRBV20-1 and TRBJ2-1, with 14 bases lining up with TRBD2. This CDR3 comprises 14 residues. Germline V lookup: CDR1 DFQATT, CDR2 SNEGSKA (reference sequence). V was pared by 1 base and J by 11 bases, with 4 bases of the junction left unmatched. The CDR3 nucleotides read TGCAGTGCTAGAGGAGGACTAGCGGGGGGTCAGCAGTTCTTC. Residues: CSARGGLAGGQQFF.

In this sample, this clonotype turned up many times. The CDR3 nucleotides read TGCAGCGCCTCGACAGGGAGGAGCAATCAGCCCCAGCATTTT. It is translated as CSASTGRSNQPQHF. The chain combines TRBV29-1 with TRBJ1-5; TRBD1 aligns across 7 bases. The CDR3 sequence is 14 residues long. The trim removed 7 bases at V and 1 base at J, leaving 7 bases unmatched. Germline assignment: CDR1 SQVTM and CDR2 ANQGSEA.

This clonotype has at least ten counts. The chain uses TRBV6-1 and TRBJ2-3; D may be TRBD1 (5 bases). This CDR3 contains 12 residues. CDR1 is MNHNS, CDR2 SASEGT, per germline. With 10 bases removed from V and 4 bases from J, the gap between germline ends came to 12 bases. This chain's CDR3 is CATSGSADTQYF. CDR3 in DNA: TGTGCCACCTCAGGGTCCGCAGATACGCAGTATTTT.

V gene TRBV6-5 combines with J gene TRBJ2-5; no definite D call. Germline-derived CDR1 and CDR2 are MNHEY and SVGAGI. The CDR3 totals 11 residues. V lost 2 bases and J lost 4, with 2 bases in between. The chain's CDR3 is CASSYRETQYF. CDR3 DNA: TGTGCCAGCAGTTACCGAGAGACCCAGTACTTC.

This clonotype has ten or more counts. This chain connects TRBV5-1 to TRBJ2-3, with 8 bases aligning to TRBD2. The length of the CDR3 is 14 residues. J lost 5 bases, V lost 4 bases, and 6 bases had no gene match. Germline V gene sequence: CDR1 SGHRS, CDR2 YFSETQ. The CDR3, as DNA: TGCGCCAGCAGCGGGGGACTAGAGGAAGATACGCAGTATTTT. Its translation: CASSGGLEEDTQYF.

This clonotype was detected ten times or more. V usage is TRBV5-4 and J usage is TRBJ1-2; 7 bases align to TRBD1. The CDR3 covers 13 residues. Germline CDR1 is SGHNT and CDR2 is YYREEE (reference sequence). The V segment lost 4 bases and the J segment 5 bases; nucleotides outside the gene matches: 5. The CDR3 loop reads CASSPETGYGYTF. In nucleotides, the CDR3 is TGTGCCAGCAGCCCAGAGACAGGGTATGGCTACACCTTC.

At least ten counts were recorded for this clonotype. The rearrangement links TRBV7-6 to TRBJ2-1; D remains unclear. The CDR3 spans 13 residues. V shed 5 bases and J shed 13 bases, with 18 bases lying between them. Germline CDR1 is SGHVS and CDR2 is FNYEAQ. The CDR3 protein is CASSPATGLDQFF. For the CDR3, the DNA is TGTGCCAGCAGCCCCGCTACGGGCTTAGATCAGTTCTTC.

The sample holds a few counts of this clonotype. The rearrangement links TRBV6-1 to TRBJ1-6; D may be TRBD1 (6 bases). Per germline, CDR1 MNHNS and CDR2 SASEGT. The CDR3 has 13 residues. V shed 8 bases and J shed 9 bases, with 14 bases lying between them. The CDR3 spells CASHSGAGSPLHF. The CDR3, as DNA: TGTGCCAGCCATTCAGGGGCGGGTTCACCCCTCCACTTT.

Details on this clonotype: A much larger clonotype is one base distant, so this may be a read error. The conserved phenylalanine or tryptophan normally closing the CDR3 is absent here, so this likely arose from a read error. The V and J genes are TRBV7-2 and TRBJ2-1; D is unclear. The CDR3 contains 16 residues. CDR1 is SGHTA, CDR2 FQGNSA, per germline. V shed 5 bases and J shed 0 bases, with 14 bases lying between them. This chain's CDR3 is CASSLVRRPSYNEQFS. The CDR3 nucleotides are TGTGCCAGCAGCCTAGTCCGTCGGCCCTCCTACAATGAGCAGTTCTCC.

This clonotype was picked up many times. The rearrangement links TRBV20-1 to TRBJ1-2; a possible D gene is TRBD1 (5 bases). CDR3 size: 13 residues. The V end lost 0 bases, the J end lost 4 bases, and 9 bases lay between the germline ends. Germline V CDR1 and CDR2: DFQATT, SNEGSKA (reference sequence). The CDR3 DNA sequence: TGCAGTGCTAGAGATGAGGGGACCTATGGCTACACCTTC. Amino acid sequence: CSARDEGTYGYTF.

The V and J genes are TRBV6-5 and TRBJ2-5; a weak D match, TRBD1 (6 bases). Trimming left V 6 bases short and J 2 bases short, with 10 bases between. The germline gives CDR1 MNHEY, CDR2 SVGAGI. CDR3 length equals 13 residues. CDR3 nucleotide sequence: TGTGCCAGCAGCCGTACAGGGCAAGAGACCCAGTACTTC. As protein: CASSRTGQETQYF.

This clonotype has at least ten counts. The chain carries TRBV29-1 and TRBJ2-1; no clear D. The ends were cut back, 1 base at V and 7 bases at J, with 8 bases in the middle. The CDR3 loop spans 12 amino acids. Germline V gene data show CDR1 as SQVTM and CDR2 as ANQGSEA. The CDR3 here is CSVEAELNEQFF. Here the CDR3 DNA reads TGCAGCGTTGAAGCCGAGCTTAATGAGCAGTTCTTC.

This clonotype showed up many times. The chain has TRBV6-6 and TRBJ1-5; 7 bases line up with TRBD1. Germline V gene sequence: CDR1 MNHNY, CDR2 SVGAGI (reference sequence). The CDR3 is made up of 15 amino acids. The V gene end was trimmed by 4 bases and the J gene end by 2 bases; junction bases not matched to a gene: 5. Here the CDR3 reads CASSSRQGGNQPQHF. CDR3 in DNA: TGTGCCAGCAGTTCCCGACAGGGAGGCAATCAGCCCCAGCATTTT.

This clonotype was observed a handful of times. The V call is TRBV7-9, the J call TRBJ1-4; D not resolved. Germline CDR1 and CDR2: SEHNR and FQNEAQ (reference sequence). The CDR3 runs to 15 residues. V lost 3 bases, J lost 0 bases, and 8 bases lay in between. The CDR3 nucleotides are TGTGCCAGCAGCTTCCCTTTTGCAACTAATGAAAAACTGTTTTTT. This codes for CASSFPFATNEKLFF.

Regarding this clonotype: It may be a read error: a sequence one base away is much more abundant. CDR3 DNA: TGTGCCAGCAGCCAATCCGCCGCGGGAACGGAGACCCAGTACTTC. This translates into CASSQSAAGTETQYF. V usage is TRBV3-1 and J usage is TRBJ2-5; possible D gene TRBD2, 6 bases. The germline CDR1 and CDR2 sequences are LGHDT and YNNKEL (reference sequence). This CDR3 has 15 amino acids. With 2 bases removed from V and 5 bases from J, the gap between germline ends came to 15 bases.

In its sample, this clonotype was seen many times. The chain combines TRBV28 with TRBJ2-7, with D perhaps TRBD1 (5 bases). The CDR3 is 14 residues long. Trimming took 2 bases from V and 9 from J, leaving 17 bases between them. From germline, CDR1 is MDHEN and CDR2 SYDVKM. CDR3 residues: CASSLRGGVAVQYF. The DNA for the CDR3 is TGTGCCAGCAGTTTAAGGGGTGGGGTTGCGGTGCAGTACTTC.

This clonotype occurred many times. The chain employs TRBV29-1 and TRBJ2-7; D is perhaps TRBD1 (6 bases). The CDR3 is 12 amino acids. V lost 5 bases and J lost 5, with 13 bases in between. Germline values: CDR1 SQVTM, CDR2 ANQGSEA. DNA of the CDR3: TGCAGCGTTAAACAGGGAACGGACGAGCAGTACTTC. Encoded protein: CSVKQGTDEQYF.

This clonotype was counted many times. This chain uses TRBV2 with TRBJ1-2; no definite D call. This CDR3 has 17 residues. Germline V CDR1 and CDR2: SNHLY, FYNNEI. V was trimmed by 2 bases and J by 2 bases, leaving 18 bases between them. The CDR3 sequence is CASSERSFLAENYGYTF. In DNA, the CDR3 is TGTGCCAGCAGTGAACGATCGTTTCTTGCAGAAAACTATGGCTACACCTTC. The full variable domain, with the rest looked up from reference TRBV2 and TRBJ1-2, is EPEVTQTPSHQVTQMGQEVILRCVPISNHLYFYWYRQILGQKVEFLVSFYNNEISEKSEIFDDQFSVERPDGSNFTLKIRSTKLEDSAMYFCASSERSFLAENYGYTFGSGTRLTVV.

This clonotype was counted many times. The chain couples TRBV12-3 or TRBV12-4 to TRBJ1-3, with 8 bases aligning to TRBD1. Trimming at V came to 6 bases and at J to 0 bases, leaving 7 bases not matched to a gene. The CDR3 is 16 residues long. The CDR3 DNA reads TGTGCCAGCAGCGGGACAGGCGGTTACTCTGGAAACACCATATATTTT. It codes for CASSGTGGYSGNTIYF.

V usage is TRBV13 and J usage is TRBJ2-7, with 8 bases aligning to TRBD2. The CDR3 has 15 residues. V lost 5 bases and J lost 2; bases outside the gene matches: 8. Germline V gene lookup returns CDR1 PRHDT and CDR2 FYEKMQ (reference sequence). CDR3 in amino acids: CASSPGGTGPYEQYF. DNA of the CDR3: TGTGCCAGCAGCCCGGGAGGGACGGGGCCCTACGAGCAGTACTTC.